The present T cell receptor (beta chain) was sequenced within a study of T cell changes during pregnancy in multiple sclerosis (dated by TCRdb to about 2019). With regard to the full study: The study examined how the T cell repertoire changed over the course of pregnancy in women with multiple sclerosis.

Library prep was done by the immunoSEQ multiplex PCR assay. Entries here come from immuneACCESS through TCRdb and include only in-frame sequences with V and J called. Some clones fail to appear in such tables; in the studies checked, an unresolved V gene covers under half of the shortfall, and the cause of the remainder is unknown. The sample yields some 100,000 clones; approximately 90% were counted once. The ten largest make up less than 2.5% of the sample. The germline V gene gives CDR1 as SGHRS and CDR2 as YFSETQ. The V and J ends are trimmed by 0 bases and 2 bases, leaving 11 bases between them. There are 15 amino acids in the CDR3, from cysteine to phenylalanine inclusive. Left in the record is the CDR3 DNA by itself, 45 bases read in frame from the first base. With respect to this clone: No antigen is known for it. Within one base of it there is no much larger clone, and no base qualities were kept.

The source of this sequence is a female donor with multiple sclerosis, enrolled in a pregnancy study. This specimen was peripheral blood, taken after pregnancy. In this chain, TRBV5-1 is recombined with TRBJ1-2; the D gene cannot be named for sure. CDR3 loop: CASSLGTAPNYGYTF. The sequence in DNA is TGCGCCAGCAGCTTGGGTACAGCACCCAACTATGGCTACACCTTC.